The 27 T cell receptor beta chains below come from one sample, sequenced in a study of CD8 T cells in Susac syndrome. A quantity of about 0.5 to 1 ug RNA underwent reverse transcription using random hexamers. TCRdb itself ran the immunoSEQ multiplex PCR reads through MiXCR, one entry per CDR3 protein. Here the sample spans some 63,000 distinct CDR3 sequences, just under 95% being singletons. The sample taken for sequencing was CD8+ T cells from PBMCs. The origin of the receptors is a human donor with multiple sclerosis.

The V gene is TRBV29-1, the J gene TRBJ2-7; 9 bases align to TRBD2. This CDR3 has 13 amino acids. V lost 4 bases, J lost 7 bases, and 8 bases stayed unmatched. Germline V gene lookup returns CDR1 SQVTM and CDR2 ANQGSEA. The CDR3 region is CSVALSGSGEQYF. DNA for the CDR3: TGCAGCGTTGCCCTTAGCGGGAGCGGGGAGCAGTACTTC.

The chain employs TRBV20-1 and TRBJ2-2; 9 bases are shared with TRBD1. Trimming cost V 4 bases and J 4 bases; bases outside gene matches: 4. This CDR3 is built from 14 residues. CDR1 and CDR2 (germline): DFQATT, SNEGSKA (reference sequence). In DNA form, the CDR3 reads TGCAGTGCTACCGGGGACAGGGTCACCGGGGAGCTGTTTTTT. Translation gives CSATGDRVTGELFF.

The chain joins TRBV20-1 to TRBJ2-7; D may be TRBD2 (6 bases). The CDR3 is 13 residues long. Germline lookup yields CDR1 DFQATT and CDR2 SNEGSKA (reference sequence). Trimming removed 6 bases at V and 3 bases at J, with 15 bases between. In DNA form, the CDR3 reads TGCAGTGCAACGGGGAGGAACCACTACGAGCAGTACTTC. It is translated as CSATGRNHYEQYF.

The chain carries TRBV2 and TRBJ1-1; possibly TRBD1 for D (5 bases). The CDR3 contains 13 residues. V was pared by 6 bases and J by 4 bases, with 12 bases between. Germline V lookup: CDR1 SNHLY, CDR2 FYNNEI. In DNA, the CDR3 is TGTGCCAGCAGAGAGATCGGGGGCACTGAAGCTTTCTTT. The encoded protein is CASREIGGTEAFF.

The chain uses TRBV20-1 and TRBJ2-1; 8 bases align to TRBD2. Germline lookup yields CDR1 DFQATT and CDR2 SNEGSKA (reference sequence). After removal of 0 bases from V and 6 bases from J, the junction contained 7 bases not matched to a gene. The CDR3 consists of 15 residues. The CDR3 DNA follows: TGCAGTGCTAGAGATATCGGGACTAGAACCAATGAGCAGTTCTTC. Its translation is CSARDIGTRTNEQFF.

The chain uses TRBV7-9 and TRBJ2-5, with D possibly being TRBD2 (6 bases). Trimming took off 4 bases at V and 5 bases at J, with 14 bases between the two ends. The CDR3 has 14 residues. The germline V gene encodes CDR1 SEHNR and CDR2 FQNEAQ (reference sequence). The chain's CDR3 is CASSSPVRGETQYF. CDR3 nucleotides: TGTGCCAGCAGCTCCCCGGTACGGGGGGAGACCCAGTACTTC.

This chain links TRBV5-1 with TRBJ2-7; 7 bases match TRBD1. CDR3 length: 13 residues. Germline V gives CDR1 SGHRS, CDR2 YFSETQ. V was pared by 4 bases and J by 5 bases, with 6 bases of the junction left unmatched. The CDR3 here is CASSQLDRDEQYF. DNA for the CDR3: TGCGCCAGCAGCCAACTCGACAGGGACGAGCAGTACTTC.

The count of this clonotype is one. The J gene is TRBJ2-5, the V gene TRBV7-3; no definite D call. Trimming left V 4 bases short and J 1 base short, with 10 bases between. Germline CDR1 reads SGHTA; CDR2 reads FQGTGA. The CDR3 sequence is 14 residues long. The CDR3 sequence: CASSSTGSQETQYF. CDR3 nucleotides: TGTGCCAGCAGCTCTACTGGGTCCCAAGAGACCCAGTACTTC.

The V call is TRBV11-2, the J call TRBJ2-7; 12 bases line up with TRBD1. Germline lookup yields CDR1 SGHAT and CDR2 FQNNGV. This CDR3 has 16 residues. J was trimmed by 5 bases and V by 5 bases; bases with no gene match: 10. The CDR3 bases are TGTGCCAGCAGCCGAACGACGGGACAGGGGGCCGACGAGCAGTACTTC. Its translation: CASSRTTGQGADEQYF.

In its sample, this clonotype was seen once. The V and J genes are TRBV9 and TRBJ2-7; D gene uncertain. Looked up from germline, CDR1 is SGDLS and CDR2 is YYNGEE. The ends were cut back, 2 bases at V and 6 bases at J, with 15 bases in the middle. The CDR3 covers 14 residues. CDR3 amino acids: CASSVENALSEQYF. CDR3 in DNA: TGTGCCAGCAGCGTTGAGAATGCGTTGTCCGAGCAGTACTTC. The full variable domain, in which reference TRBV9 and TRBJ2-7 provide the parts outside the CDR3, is DSGVTQTPKHLITATGQRVTLRCSPRSGDLSVYWYQQSLDQGLQFLIQYYNGEERAKGNILERFSAQQFPDLHSELNLSSLELGDSALYFCASSVENALSEQYFGPGTRLTVT.

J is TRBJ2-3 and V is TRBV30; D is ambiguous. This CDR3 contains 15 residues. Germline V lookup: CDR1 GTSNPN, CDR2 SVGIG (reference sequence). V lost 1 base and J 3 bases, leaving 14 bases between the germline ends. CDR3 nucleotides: TGTGCCTGGAGTGCTTACAGAGAGATAACAGATACGCAGTATTTT. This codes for CAWSAYREITDTQYF.

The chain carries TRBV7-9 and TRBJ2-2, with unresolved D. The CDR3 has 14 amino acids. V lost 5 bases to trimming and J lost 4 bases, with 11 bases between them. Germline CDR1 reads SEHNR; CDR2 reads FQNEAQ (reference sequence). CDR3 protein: CASSPAPGTGELFF. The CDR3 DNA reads TGTGCCAGCAGCCCGGCCCCCGGCACCGGGGAGCTGTTTTTT.

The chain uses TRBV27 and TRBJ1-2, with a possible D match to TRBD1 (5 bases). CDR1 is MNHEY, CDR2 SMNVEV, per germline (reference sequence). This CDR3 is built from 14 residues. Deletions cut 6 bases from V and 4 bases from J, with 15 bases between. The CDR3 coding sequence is TGTGCCAGCAGACCCCGACAGCCAGGCTATGGCTACACCTTC. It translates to CASRPRQPGYGYTF.

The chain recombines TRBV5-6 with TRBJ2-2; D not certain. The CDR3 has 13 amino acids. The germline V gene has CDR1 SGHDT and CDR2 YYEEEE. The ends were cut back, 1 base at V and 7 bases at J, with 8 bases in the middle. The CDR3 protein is CASSLSAVGELFF. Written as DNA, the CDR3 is TGTGCCAGCAGCTTGTCGGCGGTCGGGGAGCTGTTTTTT.

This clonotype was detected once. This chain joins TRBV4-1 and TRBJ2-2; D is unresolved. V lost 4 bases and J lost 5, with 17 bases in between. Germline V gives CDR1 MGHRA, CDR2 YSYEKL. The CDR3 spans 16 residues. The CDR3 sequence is CASSPVIIPGTGELFF. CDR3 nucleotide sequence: TGCGCCAGCAGCCCAGTAATCATCCCTGGGACCGGGGAGCTGTTTTTT.

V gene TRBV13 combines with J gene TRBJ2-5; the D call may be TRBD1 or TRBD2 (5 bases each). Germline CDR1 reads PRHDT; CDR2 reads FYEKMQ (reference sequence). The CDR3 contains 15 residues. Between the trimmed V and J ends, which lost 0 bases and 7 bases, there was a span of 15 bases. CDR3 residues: CASSLGRGLGSTQYF. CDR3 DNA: TGTGCCAGCAGCTTAGGCCGGGGCCTAGGATCGACCCAGTACTTC.

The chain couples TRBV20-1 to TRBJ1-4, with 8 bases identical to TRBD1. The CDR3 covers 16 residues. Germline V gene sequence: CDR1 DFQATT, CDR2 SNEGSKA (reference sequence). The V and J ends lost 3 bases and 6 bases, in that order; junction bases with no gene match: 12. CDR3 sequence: CSASVQGAKLHEKLFF. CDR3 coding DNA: TGCAGTGCTAGCGTCCAGGGGGCGAAGCTCCATGAAAAACTGTTTTTT.

The CDR3 DNA reads as TGTGCCAGTTTCCTCTATGGCTACACCTTC. The encoded protein is CASFLYGYTF. The gene calls are TRBV19 and TRBJ1-2; no clear D. The V and J ends lost 8 bases and 4 bases respectively, with 5 bases between them. The germline CDR1 and CDR2 sequences are LNHDA and SQIVND (reference sequence). This CDR3 is built from 10 residues.

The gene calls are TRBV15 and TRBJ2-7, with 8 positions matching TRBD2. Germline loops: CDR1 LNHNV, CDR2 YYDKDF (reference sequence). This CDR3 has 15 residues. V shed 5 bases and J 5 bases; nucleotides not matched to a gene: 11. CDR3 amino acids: CATSGGTSIGNEQYF. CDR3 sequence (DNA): TGTGCCACCAGCGGCGGGACTAGTATCGGTAACGAGCAGTACTTC. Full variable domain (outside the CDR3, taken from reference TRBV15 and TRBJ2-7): DAMVIQNPRYQVTQFGKPVTLSCSQTLNHNVMYWYQQKSSQAPKLLFHYYDKDFNNEADTPDNFQSRRPNTSFCFLDIRSPGLGDTAMYLCATSGGTSIGNEQYFGPGTRLTVT.

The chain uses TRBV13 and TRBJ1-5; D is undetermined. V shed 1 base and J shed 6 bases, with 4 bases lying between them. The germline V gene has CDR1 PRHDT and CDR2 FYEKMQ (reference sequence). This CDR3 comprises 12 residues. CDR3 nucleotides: TGTGCCAGCAGCTTAGATGGTCAGCCCCAGCATTTT. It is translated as CASSLDGQPQHF.

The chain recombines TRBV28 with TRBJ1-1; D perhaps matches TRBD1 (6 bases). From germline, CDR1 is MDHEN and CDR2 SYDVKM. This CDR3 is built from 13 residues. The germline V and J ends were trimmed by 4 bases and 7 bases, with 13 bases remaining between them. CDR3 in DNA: TGTGCCAGCAGTTCCTCCGGACAGATTGAAGCTTTCTTT. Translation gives CASSSSGQIEAFF. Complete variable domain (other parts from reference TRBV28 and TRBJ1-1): DVKVTQSSRYLVKRTGEKVFLECVQDMDHENMFWYRQDPGLGLRLIYFSYDVKMKEKGDIPEGYSVSREKKERFSLILESASTNQTSMYLCASSSSGQIEAFFGQGTRLTVV.

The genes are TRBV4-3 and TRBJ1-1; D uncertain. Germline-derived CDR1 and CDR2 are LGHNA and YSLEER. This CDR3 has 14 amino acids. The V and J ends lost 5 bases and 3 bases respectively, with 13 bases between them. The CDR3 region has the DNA TGCGCCAGCAGCTCTAATGGGGAGTACACTGAAGCTTTCTTT. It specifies CASSSNGEYTEAFF.

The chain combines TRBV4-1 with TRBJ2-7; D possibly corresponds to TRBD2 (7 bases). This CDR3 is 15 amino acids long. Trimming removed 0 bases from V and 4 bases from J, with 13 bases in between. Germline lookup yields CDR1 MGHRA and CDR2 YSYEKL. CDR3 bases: TGCGCCAGCAGCCAAGATCCCGGGGGGCAATACGAGCAGTACTTC. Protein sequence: CASSQDPGGQYEQYF.

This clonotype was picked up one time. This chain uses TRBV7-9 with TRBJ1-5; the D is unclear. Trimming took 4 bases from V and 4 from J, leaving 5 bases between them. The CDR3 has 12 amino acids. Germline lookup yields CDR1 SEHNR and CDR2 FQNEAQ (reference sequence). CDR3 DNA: TGTGCCAGCAGCTCTAAAAATCAGCCCCAGCATTTT. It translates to CASSSKNQPQHF.

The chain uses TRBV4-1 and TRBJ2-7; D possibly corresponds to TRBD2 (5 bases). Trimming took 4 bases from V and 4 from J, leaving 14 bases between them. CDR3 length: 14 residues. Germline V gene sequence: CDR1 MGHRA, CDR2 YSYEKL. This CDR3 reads CASSPQLGEYEQYF. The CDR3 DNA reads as TGCGCCAGCAGCCCCCAGTTGGGAGAATACGAGCAGTACTTC.

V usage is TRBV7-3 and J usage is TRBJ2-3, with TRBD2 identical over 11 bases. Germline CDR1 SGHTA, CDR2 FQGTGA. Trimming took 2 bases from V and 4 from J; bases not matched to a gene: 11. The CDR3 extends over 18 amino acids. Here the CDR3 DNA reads TGTGCCAGCAGCTTATCCCCCACTAGCGGGAGTTTGCCAGATACGCAGTATTTT. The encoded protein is CASSLSPTSGSLPDTQYF.

The CDR3 protein is CASSPGQVSGNTIYF. The CDR3 DNA reads as TGCGCCAGCAGTCCAGGACAGGTCTCTGGAAACACCATATATTTT. The V gene is TRBV5-1, the J gene TRBJ1-3, with 7 bases identical to TRBD1. The J segment lost 0 bases and the V segment lost 5 bases, leaving 5 bases of the junction unmatched. This CDR3 has 15 residues. Germline values: CDR1 SGHRS, CDR2 YFSETQ.